Sequencing of this T cell receptor (beta chain) was carried out in a study of cytomegalovirus exposure and HLA in healthy donors. Regarding the study as a whole: A later analysis, which compared TCR beta chains of equal frequency, found the HLA-associated ones more clonally expanded. Reports indicate that TCR beta sequences accurately predicted the HLA-A and HLA-B alleles of most subjects.

This clone came up once. As yet, its antigen is unknown. The PCR had 60 Vbeta and 13 Jbeta primers. Method: immunoSEQ multiplex PCR; TCRdb's copy keeps in-frame clones and lacks some. Seen here are around 87,000 clones, roughly 80% observed once, and the top ten hold roughly 1.3%. The clonotype was recovered from a girl aged 2-10 years in good health and CMV-seropositive. Material for sequencing was PBMCs.

In DNA, the CDR3 is TGTGCCAGCAGTTTAAGGGGGAATGGCTACACCTTC. Translating it yields CASSLRGNGYTF. The rearrangement uses TRBV27 and TRBJ1-2; possibly TRBD1 for D (6 bases). The CDR3 is 12 residues long. With 2 bases removed from V and 6 bases from J, the gap between germline ends came to 7 bases. Germline V gene data show CDR1 as MNHEY and CDR2 as SMNVEV (reference sequence).